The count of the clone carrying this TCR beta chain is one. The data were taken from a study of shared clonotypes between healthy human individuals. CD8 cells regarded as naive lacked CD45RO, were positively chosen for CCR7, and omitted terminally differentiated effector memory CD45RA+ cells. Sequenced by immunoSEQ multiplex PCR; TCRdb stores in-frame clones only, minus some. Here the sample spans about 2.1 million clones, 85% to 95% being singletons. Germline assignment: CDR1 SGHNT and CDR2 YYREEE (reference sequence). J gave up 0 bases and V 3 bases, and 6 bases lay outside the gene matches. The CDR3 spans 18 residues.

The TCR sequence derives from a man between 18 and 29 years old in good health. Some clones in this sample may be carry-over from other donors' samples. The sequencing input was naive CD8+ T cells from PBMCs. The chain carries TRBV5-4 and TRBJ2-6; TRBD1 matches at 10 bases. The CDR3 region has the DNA TGTGCCAGCAGCTCTTACCGGGACAGGGGCTCTGGGGCCAACGTCCTGACTTTC. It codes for CASSSYRDRGSGANVLTF.